A selection of T cell receptor beta chains follows, all from one sample in a study of OX40 agonist ivuxolimab in advanced cancers. This table comes from immunoSEQ multiplex PCR, and its TCRdb copy is limited to in-frame clones, with some not included. The sample records around 150,000 clones, around 94% being singletons. The sequenced sample was CD4+ or CD8+ T cells sorted from blood, obtained in a trial of the OX40 agonist ivuxolimab. Every receptor here comes from an adult with an advanced solid tumor such as melanoma, head and neck, liver or kidney cancer. CDR3s include the opening cysteine and the closing phenylalanine or tryptophan. The D gene is left open where the match is weak.

v_gene	j_gene	d_gene	CDR3aa
TRBV6-1	TRBJ2-1	TRBD2	CASSELGLAASRQFF
TRBV5-5	TRBJ2-5	.	CASSLVDARQETQYF
TRBV21-1	TRBJ2-3	.	CASSKVSGGVGRTDTQYF
TRBV4-3	TRBJ1-2	.	CASSQDARAYNYGYTF
TRBV15	TRBJ2-3	.	CATSREPGLDTQYF
TRBV19	TRBJ1-5	.	CASSIHNPSNQPQHF
TRBV18	TRBJ1-1	.	CASSPGTPGSAEAFF
TRBV5-1	TRBJ1-1	.	CASSLAGTLEAFF
TRBV11-2	TRBJ2-5	TRBD1	CASSTGVGYQETQYF
TRBV6-5	TRBJ1-2	.	CASSNGVGVSGYTF
TRBV5-1	TRBJ2-3	.	CASSLAGREADTQYF
TRBV9	TRBJ2-1	TRBD2	CASSVGASGYNEQFF
TRBV5-1	TRBJ1-1	.	CASSGKVSNTEAFF
TRBV5-1	TRBJ1-2	.	CASRIQGNENGYTF
TRBV6-6	TRBJ1-4	.	CASSYGDKLRSEKLFF
TRBV4-1	TRBJ2-1	.	CASSHQTDQFF
TRBV6-5	TRBJ2-6	.	CASSYTQPPGYNVLTF
TRBV10-1	TRBJ2-2	.	CASTPGTTGELFF
TRBV5-1	TRBJ2-3	TRBD2	CASTLPGGSDTQYF
TRBV25-1	TRBJ2-1	TRBD2	CASSEVTSGSRYNEQFF
TRBV7-5	TRBJ2-7	.	CARSCTGILAYEQYF
TRBV10-1	TRBJ1-5	.	CASSPRTRTGSNQPQHF
TRBV19	TRBJ2-3	TRBD1	CAASQGSTDTQYF
TRBV5-6	TRBJ2-2	TRBD1	CASSVPSTGAGELFF
TRBV29-1	TRBJ2-1	.	CSVMQGTYNEQFF
TRBV27	TRBJ1-1	TRBD1	CATSDRDTEAFF
TRBV7-8	TRBJ1-6	TRBD1	CASSLVGQATTLHF
TRBV29-1	TRBJ1-4	.	CSGGTSEKLFF
TRBV19	TRBJ1-2	.	CASSPRGDYGYTF